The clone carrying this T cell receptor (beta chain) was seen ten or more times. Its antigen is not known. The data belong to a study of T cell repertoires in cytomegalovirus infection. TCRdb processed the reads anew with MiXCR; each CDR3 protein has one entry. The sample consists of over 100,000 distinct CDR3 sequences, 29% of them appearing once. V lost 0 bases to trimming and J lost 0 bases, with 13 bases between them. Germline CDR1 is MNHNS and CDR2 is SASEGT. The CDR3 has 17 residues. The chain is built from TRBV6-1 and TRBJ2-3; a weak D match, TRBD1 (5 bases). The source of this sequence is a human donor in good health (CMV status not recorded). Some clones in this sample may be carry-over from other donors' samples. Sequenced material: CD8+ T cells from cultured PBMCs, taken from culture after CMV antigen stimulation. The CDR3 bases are TGTGCCAGCAGTGAAGCGCTGGCAGGGCGAAGCACAGATACGCAGTATTTT. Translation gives CASSEALAGRSTDTQYF.